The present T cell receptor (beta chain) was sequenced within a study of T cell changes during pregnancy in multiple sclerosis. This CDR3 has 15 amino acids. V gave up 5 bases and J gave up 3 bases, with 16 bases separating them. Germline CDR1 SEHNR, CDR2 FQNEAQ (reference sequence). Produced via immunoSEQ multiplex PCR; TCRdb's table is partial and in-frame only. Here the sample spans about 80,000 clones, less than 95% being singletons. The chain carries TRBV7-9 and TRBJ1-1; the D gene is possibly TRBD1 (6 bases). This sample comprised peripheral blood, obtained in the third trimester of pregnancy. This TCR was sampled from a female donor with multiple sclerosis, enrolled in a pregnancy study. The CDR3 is CASSRTGKGDTEAFF. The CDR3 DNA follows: TGTGCCAGCAGCCGCACAGGGAAAGGGGACACTGAAGCTTTCTTT.